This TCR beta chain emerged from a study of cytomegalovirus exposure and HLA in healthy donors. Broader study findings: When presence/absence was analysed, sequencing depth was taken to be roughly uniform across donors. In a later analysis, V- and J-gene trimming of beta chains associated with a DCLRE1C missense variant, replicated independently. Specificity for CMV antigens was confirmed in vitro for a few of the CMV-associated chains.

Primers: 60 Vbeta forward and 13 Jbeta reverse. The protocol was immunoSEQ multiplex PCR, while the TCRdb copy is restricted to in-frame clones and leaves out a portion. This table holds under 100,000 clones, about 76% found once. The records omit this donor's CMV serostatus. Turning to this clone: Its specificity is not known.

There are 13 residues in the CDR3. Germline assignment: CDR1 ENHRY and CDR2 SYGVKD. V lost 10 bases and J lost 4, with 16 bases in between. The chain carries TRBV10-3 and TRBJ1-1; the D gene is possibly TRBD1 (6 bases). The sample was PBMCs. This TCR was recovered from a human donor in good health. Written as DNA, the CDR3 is TGTGCCAGCCGACAGGCGGTTGGCACTGAAGCTTTCTTT. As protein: CASRQAVGTEAFF.